What follows is one T cell receptor (beta chain) and its context. Its antigen is unknown. Base qualities were left out, and no much larger clone turns up one base away. The sample belongs to a study of T cell responses to AZD1222 COVID-19 vaccine (dated by TCRdb to the early 2020s). With respect to the entire study: A total of just over 230 trial participants underwent TCR sequencing, of whom 200 to 220 had received two doses of AZD1222 and 26 had received two doses of the MenACWY control vaccine. Trial participants were enrolled into age subgroups of 18-55, 56-69 and 70-plus years, which contained roughly 140, 27 and 60 TCR-sequenced participants, respectively. Study-wide conclusions, independent of this receptor: Because no day 14 peak-response samples were available, the repertoires could be characterized only after the peak T cell response. Conclusions about previously exposed vaccinees were limited because only 6 or 7 AZD1222 recipients were SARS-CoV-2 seropositive at baseline. Nearly half of unique spike-specific TCRs reportedly recognized epitopes outside regions mutated in the B.1.351 and B.1.1.7 variants. Participants were mostly white British and included more females than males, and it was suggested by the authors that clonal diversity may have been underestimated. The vaccine-associated CD4 TCRs covered the entire spike protein, and the dominant responses fell in regions 160-218 and 743-854. In the small 56-69-year group, the increase in depth fell short of significance, most likely because of low power. After two AZD1222 doses, spike-specific TCR breadth and depth were significantly higher than at day 0 and than in MenACWY recipients.

This specimen's time point label, per the study, means: about 28 days (+/-7) after the second vaccine dose. AZD1222 recipients whose second dose came at about 4 weeks and those whose second dose came at about 12 weeks were combined into one group, since spike-specific TCR depth and breadth did not differ between the two schedules. The vaccinee samples were drawn from two UK trials, COV001 and COV002, one of which was a single-blind randomized controlled phase 2/3 trial testing AZD1222 (ChAdOx1 nCoV-19) in healthy adults. For TCRbeta chain sequencing, PBMC samples from trial participants were taken at day 0 and at day 28 after the second dose. The CDR3 regions of human TCRbeta chains were analyzed by immunosequencing. In the source study's methods: Repertoire TCRs were checked for matches against a reference library of SARS-CoV-2-specific TCRs that had been generated using the MIRA antigen-specificity platform. Breadth was defined as the fraction of unique TCRs that were SARS-CoV-2-associated. Depth was defined as the fraction of total T cells that were SARS-CoV-2-associated. Using the MIRA data, each spike-specific TCR was mapped to the spike region that the TCR reacts to and placed in a CD4 or CD8 class. Log10-transformed breadth and depth values were compared by one-way ANOVA with Sidak's multiple comparisons tests. The clones in this table, taken by TCRdb from immuneACCESS, are in-frame only. Not every clone is retained; where verified, under half of the shortfall comes from an unresolved V gene, and the cause of the rest is unknown. V, J and clone size are taken as reported in that table, and D and trimming were inferred from the DNA itself. Here the sample has fewer than 150,000 clones; 88% occur a single time. The ten most abundant clones make up 3% to 4% of the sample.

This specimen was peripheral blood, taken 28 days after the second AZD1222 dose. The receptor comes from an adult who received the AZD1222 COVID-19 vaccine.

The nucleotides read TGTGCCAGTAGTAGGCAGTCCCAAACCGGGGAGCTGTTTTTT. Its coded protein is CASSRQSQTGELFF. The chain is made from TRBV19 and TRBJ2-2; no D segment can be confidently identified. Sequences LNHDA (CDR1) and SQIVND (CDR2) are obtained from the germline V gene (reference sequence). Its CDR3 holds 14 amino acids, cysteine through phenylalanine. Only the CDR3 DNA stays, 42 bases, in frame from base 1. Trimming costs V 4 bases and J 5 bases, and their ends lie 11 bases apart.